This TCR beta chain was retrieved from a study of T cell responses to AZD1222 COVID-19 vaccine. Study overall: Pooled samples include second doses given at about 4 or 12 weeks. Findings and limits, study-wide: Unmutated variant regions are reportedly targeted by nearly half of spike-specific TCRs. Females outnumbered males among donors, who were mostly white British; clonal diversity was possibly underestimated.

TCRdb's copy holds only in-frame clones and misses some; the assay was immunoSEQ multiplex PCR. The table records over 130,000 clones, about 92% of them present only once. The trim removed 5 bases at V and 1 base at J, leaving 4 bases unmatched. The CDR3 has 14 amino acids. Germline loops: CDR1 SEHNR, CDR2 FQNEAQ (reference sequence). Notes on this clone: Its matching antigen is unknown.

This sequence was found in an adult in good health. The chain combines TRBV7-9 with TRBJ1-1; TRBD1 agrees at 7 bases. Specimen: peripheral blood, collected on day 0 of AZD1222 vaccination. The CDR3: CASSAGTANTEAFF. CDR3 nucleotides: TGTGCCAGCAGCGCGGGGACAGCGAACACTGAAGCTTTCTTT.